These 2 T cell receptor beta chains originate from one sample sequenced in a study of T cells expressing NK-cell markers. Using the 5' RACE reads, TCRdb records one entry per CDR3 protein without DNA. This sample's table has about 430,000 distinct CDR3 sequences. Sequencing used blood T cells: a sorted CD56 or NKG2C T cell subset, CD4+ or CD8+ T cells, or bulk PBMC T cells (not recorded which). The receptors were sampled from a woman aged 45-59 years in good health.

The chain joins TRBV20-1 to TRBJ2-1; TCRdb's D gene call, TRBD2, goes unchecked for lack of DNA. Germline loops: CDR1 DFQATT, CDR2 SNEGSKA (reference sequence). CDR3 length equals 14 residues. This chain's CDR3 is CSARASVSYNEQFF.

The CDR3 reads CSAGRGGQPQHF. V and J are TRBV20-1 and TRBJ1-5. CDR1 and CDR2 (germline): DFQATT, SNEGSKA (reference sequence). The CDR3 covers 12 residues.